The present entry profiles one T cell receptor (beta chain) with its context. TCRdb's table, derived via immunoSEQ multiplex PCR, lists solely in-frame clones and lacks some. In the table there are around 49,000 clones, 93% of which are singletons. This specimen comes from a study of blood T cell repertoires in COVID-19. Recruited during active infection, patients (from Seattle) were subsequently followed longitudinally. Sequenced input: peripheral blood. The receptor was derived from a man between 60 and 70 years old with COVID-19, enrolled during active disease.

This chain's CDR3 is CASLGTGGSYEQYF. In nucleotides, the CDR3 is TGTGCCAGTTTGGGGACAGGGGGCTCCTACGAGCAGTACTTC. The chain combines TRBV28 with TRBJ2-7; 11 bases are shared with TRBD1. Germline values: CDR1 MDHEN, CDR2 SYDVKM. The CDR3 loop spans 14 amino acids. With V trimmed by 9 bases and J by 0 bases, 4 bases remained unmatched.